The 6 T cell receptor beta chains in this list originate from one sample, sequenced in a study of T-cell memory formation after mild COVID-19. TCRdb independently ran MiXCR on the 5' RACE reads; one entry per CDR3 protein. Of a few hundred thousand distinct CDR3 sequences listed, more than 15% are singletons. Sequencing input: PBMCs or a T cell subset sorted from them (not recorded which). Receptor source: a man younger than 30 who had mild COVID-19 (a few samples of this study predate the infection). Cell type and time point are not known.

This clonotype was found a few times. The genes are TRBV5-1 and TRBJ1-1, with D possibly matching TRBD1 (6 bases). CDR1 is SGHRS, CDR2 YFSETQ, per germline. The CDR3 runs to 13 residues. V shed 4 bases and J shed 1 base, with 8 bases lying between them. The CDR3 DNA reads TGCGCCAGCAGCGAGGGACAGAACACTGAAGCTTTCTTT. This encodes CASSEGQNTEAFF. The whole variable domain, remainder taken from reference TRBV5-1 and TRBJ1-1, is KAGVTQTPRYLIKTRGQQVTLSCSPISGHRSVSWYQQTPGQGLQFLFEYFSETQRNKGNFPGRFSGRQFSNSRSEMNVSTLELGDSALYLCASSEGQNTEAFFGQGTRLTVV.

This clonotype was detected only once. The V gene is TRBV7-3, the J gene TRBJ2-7; D not resolved. The CDR3 is 11 residues long. Germline lookup yields CDR1 SGHTA and CDR2 FQGTGA. V was pared by 4 bases and J by 5 bases, with 6 bases between. The CDR3 sequence: CASSSGDEQYF. In nucleotides, the CDR3 is TGTGCCAGCAGCTCAGGTGACGAGCAGTACTTC.

The chain joins TRBV7-9 to TRBJ1-1, with D hard to call. The V and J ends lost 2 bases and 1 base respectively, with 8 bases between them. The CDR3 has 14 amino acids. Per the germline V gene, CDR1 is SEHNR and CDR2 is FQNEAQ (reference sequence). The chain's CDR3 is CASSLSGSNTEAFF. CDR3 DNA: TGTGCCAGCAGCTTAAGCGGCTCGAACACTGAAGCTTTCTTT.

The chain combines TRBV9 with TRBJ2-2; D not certain. V lost 4 bases and J 5 bases, leaving 6 bases between the germline ends. Germline CDR1 reads SGDLS; CDR2 reads YYNGEE. The CDR3 covers 12 residues. The CDR3 here is CASSFLTGELFF. For the CDR3, the DNA is TGTGCCAGCAGCTTCCTTACCGGGGAGCTGTTTTTT.

A few counts support this clonotype. The chain recombines TRBV18 with TRBJ2-2; no firm D call. The CDR3 loop spans 15 amino acids. Germline V gene data show CDR1 as KGHSH and CDR2 as LQKENI. The V and J ends lost 3 bases and 1 base respectively, with 9 bases between them. The DNA for the CDR3 is TGTGCCAGCTCACCTTCTTCGGGGAACACCGGGGAGCTGTTTTTT. Protein: CASSPSSGNTGELFF.

This clonotype has more than one count but fewer than ten. The rearrangement joins TRBV4-3 to TRBJ2-3; TRBD1 might be the D (6 bases). The V end was cut by 0 bases, the J end by 0 bases, with 10 bases between. CDR3 length: 16 amino acids. In germline, CDR1 is LGHNA, CDR2 YSLEER. In DNA, the CDR3 is TGCGCCAGCAGCCAAGATAATCAGGGGAGCACAGATACGCAGTATTTT. Its protein product is CASSQDNQGSTDTQYF.